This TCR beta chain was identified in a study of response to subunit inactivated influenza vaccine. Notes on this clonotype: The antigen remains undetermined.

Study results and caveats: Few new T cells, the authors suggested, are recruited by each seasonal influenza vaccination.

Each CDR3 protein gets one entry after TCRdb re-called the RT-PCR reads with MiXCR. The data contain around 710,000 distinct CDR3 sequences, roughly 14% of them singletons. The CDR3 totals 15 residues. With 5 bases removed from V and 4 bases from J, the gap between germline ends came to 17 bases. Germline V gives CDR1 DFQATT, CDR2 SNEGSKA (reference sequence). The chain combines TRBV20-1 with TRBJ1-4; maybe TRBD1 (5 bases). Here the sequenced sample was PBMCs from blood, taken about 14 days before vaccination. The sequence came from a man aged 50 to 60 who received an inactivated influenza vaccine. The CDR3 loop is CSAPTSGALNEKLFF. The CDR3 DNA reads TGCAGTGCTCCGACAAGCGGGGCGCTTAATGAAAAACTGTTTTTT.